The clone carrying this TCR beta chain was seen a handful of times. What it recognizes is unknown. The data originate from a study of T cell repertoires in cytomegalovirus infection. Study-wide results and caveats: In two of eight donors, the top clonotype was HLA-C-restricted CMV-specific.

MiXCR, applied by TCRdb to the reads, yields one record per CDR3 protein. The table records roughly 140,000 distinct CDR3 sequences, about 25% of them present only once. V lost 6 bases and J lost 8; bases outside the gene matches: 12. CDR3 length: 15 residues. The V gene's germline CDR1 is SGHTA and CDR2 FQGNSA. This chain links TRBV7-2 with TRBJ2-3; the match to TRBD2 covers 9 bases. The source is a human donor in good health (CMV status not recorded). Some clones in this sample may be carry-over from other donors' samples. The sequenced sample was PBMCs. CDR3 protein: CASRLSGGPQGTQYF. DNA of the CDR3: TGTGCCAGCAGACTTAGCGGGGGCCCTCAGGGTACGCAGTATTTT.